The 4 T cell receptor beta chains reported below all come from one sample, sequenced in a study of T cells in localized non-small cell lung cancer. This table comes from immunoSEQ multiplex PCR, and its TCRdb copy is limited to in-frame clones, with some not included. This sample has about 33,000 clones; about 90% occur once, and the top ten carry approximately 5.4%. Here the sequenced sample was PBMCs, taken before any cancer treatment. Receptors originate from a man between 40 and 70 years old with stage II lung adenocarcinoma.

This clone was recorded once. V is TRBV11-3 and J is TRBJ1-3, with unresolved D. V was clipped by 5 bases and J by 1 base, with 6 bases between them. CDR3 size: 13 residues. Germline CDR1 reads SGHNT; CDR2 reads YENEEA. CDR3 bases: TGTGCCAGCAGCCTTCTGTCTGGAAACACCATATATTTT. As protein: CASSLLSGNTIYF. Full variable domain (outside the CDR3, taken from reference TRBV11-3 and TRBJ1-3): EAGVVQSPRYKIIEKKQPVAFWCNPISGHNTLYWYLQNLGQGPELLIRYENEEAVDDSQLPKDRFSAERLKGVDSTLKIQPAELGDSAVYLCASSLLSGNTIYFGEGSWLTVV.

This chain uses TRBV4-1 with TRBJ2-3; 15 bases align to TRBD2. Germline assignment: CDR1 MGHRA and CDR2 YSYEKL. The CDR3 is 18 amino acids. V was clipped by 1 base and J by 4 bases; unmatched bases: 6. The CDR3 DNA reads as TGCGCCAGCAGCCAAGGGACTAGCGGGAGGGCCTGGGCAGATACGCAGTATTTT. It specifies CASSQGTSGRAWADTQYF.

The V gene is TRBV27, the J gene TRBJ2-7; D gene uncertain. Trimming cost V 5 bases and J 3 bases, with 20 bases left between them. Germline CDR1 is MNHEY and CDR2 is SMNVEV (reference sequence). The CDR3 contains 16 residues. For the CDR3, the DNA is TGTGCCAGCAGTACAGCCTGGGGTTCCGAACTCTACGAGCAGTACTTC. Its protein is CASSTAWGSELYEQYF.

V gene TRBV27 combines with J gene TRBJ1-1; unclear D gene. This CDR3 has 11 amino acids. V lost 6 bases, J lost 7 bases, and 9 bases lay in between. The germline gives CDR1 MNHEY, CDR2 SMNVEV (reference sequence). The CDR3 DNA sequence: TGTGCCAGCAGCTTGGGAGATGAAGCTTTCTTT. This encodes CASSLGDEAFF.